A single sample gave rise to the 2 T cell receptor beta chains below, sequenced in a study of blood T cells in healthy people across ages. Alongside a J-beta primer mix, a sample-barcoded 5' primer served in a second PCR lasting roughly 6 to 11 cycles. TCRdb fed the 5' RACE reads into MiXCR, producing one record per CDR3 protein. This table has about 1.1 million distinct CDR3 sequences, 35% to 45% appearing once. Sequencing input: blood. Receptor source: a man aged 18 to 30 in good health.

V usage is TRBV4-2 and J usage is TRBJ1-2; 9 nucleotides align to TRBD1. The V and J ends lost 7 bases and 7 bases, in that order; junction bases with no gene match: 13. CDR1 is LGHNA and CDR2 is YNFKEQ in the germline V gene. The CDR3 consists of 15 residues. The CDR3 region is CASNHLGDRASGYTF. The CDR3 bases are TGTGCCAGCAACCATCTCGGGGACAGGGCGTCTGGCTACACCTTC.

The chain combines TRBV29-1 with TRBJ1-1; TRBD1 agrees at 9 bases. Unmatched junction bases numbered 11, after V lost 4 bases and J lost 8 bases. The CDR3 sequence is 14 residues long. CDR1 and CDR2 from the germline V gene are SQVTM and ANQGSEA. The CDR3 coding sequence is TGCAGCGTTGCGTACCGGGACAGGGCTTGGGAAGCTTTCTTT. It specifies CSVAYRDRAWEAFF. Complete variable domain (other parts from reference TRBV29-1 and TRBJ1-1): SAVISQKPSRDICQRGTSLTIQCQVDSQVTMMFWYRQQPGQSLTLIATANQGSEATYESGFVIDKFPISRPNLTFSTLTVSNMSPEDSSIYLCSVAYRDRAWEAFFGQGTRLTVV.